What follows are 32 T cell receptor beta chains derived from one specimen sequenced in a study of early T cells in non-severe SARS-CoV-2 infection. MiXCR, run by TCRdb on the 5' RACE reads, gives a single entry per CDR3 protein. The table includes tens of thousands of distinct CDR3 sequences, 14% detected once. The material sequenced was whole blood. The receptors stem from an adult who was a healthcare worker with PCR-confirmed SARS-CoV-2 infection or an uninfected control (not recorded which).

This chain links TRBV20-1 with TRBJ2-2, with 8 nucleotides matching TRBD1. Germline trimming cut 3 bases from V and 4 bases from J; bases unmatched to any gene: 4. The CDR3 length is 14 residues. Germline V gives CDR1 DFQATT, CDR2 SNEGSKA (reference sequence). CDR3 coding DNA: TGCAGTGCTAGTCGGCAGGGGGCCACCGGGGAGCTGTTTTTT. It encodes CSASRQGATGELFF.

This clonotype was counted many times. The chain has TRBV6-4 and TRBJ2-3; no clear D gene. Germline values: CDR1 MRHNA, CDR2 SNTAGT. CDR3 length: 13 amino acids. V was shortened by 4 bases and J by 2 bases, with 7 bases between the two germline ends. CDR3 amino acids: CASSVADTDTQYF. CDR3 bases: TGTGCCAGCAGTGTGGCCGACACAGATACGCAGTATTTT.

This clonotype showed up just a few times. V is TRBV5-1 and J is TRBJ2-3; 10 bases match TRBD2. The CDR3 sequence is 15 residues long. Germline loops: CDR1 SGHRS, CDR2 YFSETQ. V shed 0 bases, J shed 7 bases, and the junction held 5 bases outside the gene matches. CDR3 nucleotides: TGCGCCAGCAGCTTGGAGCGGGGGGGCAGGAATACGCAGTATTTT. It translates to CASSLERGGRNTQYF.

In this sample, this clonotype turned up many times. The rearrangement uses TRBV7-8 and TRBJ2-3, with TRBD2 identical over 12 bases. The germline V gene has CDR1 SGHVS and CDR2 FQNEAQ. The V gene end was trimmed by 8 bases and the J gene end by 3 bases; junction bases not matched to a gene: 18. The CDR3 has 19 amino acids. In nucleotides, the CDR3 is TGTGCCAGCCGCCCCCTAGCGGGGGGGCAGAGGGGATCAACAGATACGCAGTATTTT. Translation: CASRPLAGGQRGSTDTQYF.

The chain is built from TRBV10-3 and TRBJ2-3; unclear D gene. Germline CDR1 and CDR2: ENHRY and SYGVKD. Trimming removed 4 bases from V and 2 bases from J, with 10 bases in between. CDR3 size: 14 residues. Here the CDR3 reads CAISGGRSTDTQYF. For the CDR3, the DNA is TGTGCCATCAGTGGTGGCAGATCCACAGATACGCAGTATTTT.

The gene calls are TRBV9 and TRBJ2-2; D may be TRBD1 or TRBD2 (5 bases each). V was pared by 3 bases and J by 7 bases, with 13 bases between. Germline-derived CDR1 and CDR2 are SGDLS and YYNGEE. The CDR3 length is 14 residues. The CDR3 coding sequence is TGTGCCAGCAGCGAGGGGACCCGGGGCGGGGAGCTGTTTTTT. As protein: CASSEGTRGGELFF.

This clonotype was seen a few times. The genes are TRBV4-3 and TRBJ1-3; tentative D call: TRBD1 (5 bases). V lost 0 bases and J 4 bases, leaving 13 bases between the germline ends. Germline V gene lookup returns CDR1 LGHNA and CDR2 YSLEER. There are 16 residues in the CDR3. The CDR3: CASSQDWDASGNTIYF. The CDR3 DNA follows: TGCGCCAGCAGCCAAGACTGGGACGCATCGGGAAACACCATATATTTT.

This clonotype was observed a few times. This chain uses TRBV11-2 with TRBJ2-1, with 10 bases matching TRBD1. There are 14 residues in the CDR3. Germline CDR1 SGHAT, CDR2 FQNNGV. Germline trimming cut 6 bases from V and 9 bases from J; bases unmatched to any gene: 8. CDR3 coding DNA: TGTGCCAGCAGGGCCGGGACAGGGGACAGTGAGCAGTTCTTC. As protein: CASRAGTGDSEQFF.

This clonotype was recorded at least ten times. In DNA, the CDR3 is TGCAGCGTTGGGGACCTTCAAGAGACCCAGTACTTC. Translating gives CSVGDLQETQYF. The V call is TRBV29-1, the J call TRBJ2-5; TRBD1 or TRBD2 may be the D gene (5 bases each). The CDR3 sequence is 12 residues long. V was cut by 4 bases and J by 2 bases, with 8 bases left in between. Germline V gives CDR1 SQVTM, CDR2 ANQGSEA.

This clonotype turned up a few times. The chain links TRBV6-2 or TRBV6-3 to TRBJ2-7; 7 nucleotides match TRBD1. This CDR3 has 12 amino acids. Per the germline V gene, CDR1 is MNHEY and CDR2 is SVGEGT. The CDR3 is CASEQGSYEQYF. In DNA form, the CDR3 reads TGTGCTTCCGAACAGGGGTCCTACGAGCAGTACTTC.

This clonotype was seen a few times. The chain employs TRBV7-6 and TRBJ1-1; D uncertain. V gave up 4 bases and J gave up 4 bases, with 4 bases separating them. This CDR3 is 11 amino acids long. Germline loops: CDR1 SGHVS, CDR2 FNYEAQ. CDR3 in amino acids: CASSSATEAFF. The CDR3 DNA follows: TGTGCCAGCAGCTCCGCCACTGAAGCTTTCTTT. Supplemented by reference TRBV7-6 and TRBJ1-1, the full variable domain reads GAGVSQSPRYKVTKRGQDVALRCDPISGHVSLYWYRQALGQGPEFLTYFNYEAQQDKSGLPNDRFSAERPEGSISTLTIQRTEQRDSAMYRCASSSATEAFFGQGTRLTVV.

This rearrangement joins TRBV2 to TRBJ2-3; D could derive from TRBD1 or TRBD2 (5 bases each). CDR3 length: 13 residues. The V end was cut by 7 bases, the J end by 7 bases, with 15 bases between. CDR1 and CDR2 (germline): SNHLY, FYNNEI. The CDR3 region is CASKGAGTNTQYF. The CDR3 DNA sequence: TGTGCCAGCAAAGGAGCAGGGACGAATACGCAGTATTTT. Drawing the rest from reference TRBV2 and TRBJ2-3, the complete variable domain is EPEVTQTPSHQVTQMGQEVILRCVPISNHLYFYWYRQILGQKVEFLVSFYNNEISEKSEIFDDQFSVERPDGSNFTLKIRSTKLEDSAMYFCASKGAGTNTQYFGPGTRLTVL.

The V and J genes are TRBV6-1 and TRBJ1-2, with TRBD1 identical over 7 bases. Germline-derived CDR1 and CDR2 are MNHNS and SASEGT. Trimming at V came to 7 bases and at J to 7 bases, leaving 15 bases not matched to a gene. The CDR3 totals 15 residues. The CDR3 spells CASITMGGTALGYTF. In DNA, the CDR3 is TGTGCCAGCATCACCATGGGCGGGACAGCCCTTGGCTACACCTTC.

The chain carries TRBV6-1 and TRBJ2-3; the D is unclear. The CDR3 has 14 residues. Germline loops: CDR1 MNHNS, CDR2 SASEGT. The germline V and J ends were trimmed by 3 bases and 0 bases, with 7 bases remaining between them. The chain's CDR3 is CASSEIPSTDTQYF. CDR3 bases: TGTGCCAGCAGTGAGATCCCTAGCACAGATACGCAGTATTTT.

CDR3 amino acids: CAISEQTYEQYF. The CDR3 bases are TGTGCCATCAGTGAACAGACCTACGAGCAGTACTTC. This chain connects TRBV10-3 to TRBJ2-7, with D unresolved. The CDR3 consists of 12 residues. Germline CDR1 is ENHRY and CDR2 is SYGVKD. V was cut by 3 bases and J by 2 bases, with 5 bases left in between.

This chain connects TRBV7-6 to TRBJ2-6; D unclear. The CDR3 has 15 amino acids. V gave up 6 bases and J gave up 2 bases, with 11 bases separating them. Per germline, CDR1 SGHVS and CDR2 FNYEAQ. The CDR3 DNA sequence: TGTGCCAGCAGACAGATATTAACTGGGGCCAACGTCCTGACTTTC. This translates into CASRQILTGANVLTF.

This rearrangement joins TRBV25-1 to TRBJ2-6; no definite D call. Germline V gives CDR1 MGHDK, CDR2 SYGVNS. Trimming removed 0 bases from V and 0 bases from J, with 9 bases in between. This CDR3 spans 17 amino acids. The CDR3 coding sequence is TGTGCCAGCAGTGAATATAAACTCCTCTCTGGGGCCAACGTCCTGACTTTC. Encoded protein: CASSEYKLLSGANVLTF.

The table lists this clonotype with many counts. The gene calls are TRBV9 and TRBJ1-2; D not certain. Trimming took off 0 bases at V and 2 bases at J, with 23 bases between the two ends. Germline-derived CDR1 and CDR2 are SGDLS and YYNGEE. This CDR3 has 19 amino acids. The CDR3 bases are TGTGCCAGCAGCGTAGGGCTGGTGGTGTTGGGCGATCAAAACTATGGCTACACCTTC. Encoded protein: CASSVGLVVLGDQNYGYTF. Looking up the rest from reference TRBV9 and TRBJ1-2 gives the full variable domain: DSGVTQTPKHLITATGQRVTLRCSPRSGDLSVYWYQQSLDQGLQFLIQYYNGEERAKGNILERFSAQQFPDLHSELNLSSLELGDSALYFCASSVGLVVLGDQNYGYTFGSGTRLTVV.

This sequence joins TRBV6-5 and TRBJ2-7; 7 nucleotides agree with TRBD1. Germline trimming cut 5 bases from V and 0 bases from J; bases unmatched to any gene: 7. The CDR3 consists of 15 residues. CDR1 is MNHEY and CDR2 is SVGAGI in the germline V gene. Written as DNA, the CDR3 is TGTGCCAGCAGTGGCCGGGGACAGCTCTCCTACGAGCAGTACTTC. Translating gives CASSGRGQLSYEQYF.

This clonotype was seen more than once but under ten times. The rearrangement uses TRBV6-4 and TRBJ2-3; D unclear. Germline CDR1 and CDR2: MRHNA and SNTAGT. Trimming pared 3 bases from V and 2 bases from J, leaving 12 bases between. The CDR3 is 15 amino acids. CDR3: CASSDRTDLTDTQYF. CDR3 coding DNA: TGTGCCAGCAGTGATAGGACGGACCTCACAGATACGCAGTATTTT.

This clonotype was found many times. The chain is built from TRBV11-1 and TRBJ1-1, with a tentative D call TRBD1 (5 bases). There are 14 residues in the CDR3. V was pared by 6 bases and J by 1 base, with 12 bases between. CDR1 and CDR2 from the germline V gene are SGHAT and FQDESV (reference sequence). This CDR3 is CASRRQTENTEAFF. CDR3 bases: TGTGCCAGCAGACGCCAGACAGAGAACACTGAAGCTTTCTTT. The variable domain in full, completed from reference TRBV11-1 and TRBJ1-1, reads EAEVAQSPRYKITEKSQAVAFWCDPISGHATLYWYRQILGQGPELLVQFQDESVVDDSQLPKDRFSAERLKGVDSTLKIQPAELGDSAMYLCASRRQTENTEAFFGQGTRLTVV.

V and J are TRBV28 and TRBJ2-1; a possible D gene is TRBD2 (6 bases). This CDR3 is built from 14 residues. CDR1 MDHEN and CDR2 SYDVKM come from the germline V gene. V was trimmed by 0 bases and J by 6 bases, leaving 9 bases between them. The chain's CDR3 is CASSLWSGSNEQFF. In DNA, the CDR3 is TGTGCCAGCAGTTTATGGTCCGGGAGCAATGAGCAGTTCTTC.

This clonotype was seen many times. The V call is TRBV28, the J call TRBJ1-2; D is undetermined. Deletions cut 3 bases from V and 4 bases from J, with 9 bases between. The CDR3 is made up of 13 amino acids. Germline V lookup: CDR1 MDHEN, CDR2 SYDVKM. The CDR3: CASSLKPGYGYTF. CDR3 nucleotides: TGTGCCAGCAGTTTGAAGCCAGGCTATGGCTACACCTTC.

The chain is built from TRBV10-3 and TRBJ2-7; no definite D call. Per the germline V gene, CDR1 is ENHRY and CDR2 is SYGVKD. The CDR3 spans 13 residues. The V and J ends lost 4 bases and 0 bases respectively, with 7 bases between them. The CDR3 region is CAISGGVSYEQYF. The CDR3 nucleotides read TGTGCCATCAGTGGCGGAGTCTCCTACGAGCAGTACTTC.

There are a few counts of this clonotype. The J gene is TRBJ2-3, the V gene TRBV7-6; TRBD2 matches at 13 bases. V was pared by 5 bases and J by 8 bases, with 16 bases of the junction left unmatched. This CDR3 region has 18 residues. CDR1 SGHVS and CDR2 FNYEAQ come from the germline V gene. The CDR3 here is CASSRISGTSGAKGTQYF. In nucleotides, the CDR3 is TGTGCCAGCAGCCGAATCTCCGGGACTAGCGGGGCCAAGGGTACGCAGTATTTT.

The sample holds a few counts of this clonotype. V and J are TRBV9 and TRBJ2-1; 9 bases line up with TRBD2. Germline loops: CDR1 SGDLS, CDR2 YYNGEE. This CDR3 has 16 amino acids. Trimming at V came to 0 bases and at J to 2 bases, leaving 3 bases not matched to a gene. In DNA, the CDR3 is TGTGCCAGCAGCGTAGGATCTAGCGGGGCCTACAATGAGCAGTTCTTC. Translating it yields CASSVGSSGAYNEQFF.

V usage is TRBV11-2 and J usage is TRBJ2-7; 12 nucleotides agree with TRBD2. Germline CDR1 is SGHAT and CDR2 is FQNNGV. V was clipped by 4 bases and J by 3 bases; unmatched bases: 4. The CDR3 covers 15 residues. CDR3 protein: CASSSSGGVIYEQYF. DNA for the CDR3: TGTGCCAGCAGCTCTAGCGGGGGGGTAATCTACGAGCAGTACTTC.

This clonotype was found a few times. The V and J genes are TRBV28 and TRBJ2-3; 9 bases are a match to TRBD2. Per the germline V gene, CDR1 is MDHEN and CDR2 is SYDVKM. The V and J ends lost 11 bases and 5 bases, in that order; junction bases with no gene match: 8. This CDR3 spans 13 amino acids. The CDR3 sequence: CAYRAGGVDTQYF. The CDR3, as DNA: TGTGCCTACCGTGCGGGGGGGGTAGATACGCAGTATTTT.

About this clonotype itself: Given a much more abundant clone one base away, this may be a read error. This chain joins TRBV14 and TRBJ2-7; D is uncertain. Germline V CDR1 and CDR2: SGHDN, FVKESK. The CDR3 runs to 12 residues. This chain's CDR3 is CVSSQAPYEQYF. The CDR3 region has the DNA TGTGTCAGCAGCCAGGCCCCCTACGAGCAGTACTTC.

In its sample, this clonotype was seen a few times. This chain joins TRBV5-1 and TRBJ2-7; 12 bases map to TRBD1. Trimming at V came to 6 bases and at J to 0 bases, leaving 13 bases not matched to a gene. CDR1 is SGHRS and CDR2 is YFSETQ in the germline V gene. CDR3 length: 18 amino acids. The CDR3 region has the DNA TGCGCCAGCAACCCTGGGGGGACAGGGGGCTTCTACTCCTACGAGCAGTACTTC. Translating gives CASNPGGTGGFYSYEQYF.

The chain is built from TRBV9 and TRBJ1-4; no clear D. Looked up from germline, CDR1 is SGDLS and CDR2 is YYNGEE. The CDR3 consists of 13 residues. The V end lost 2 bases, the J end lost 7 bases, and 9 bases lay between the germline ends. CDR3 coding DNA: TGTGCCAGCAGCGTTCAGGAGGGTGAAAAACTGTTTTTT. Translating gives CASSVQEGEKLFF.

The CDR3 sequence is CSARVHRPYEQYF. The DNA for the CDR3 is TGCAGTGCTAGAGTCCACAGGCCCTACGAGCAGTACTTC. This chain links TRBV20-1 with TRBJ2-7; D is possibly TRBD1 (5 bases). The CDR3 loop spans 13 amino acids. Trimming stripped 1 base from V and 2 bases from J, with 9 bases between. CDR1 and CDR2 from the germline V gene are DFQATT and SNEGSKA (reference sequence).